A selection of T cell receptor beta chains follows, all from one sample in a study of spatial heterogeneity in lung cancer. TCRdb ran MiXCR on the 5' RACE reads and lists one entry per CDR3 protein. The profile shows 45,000 to 50,000 distinct CDR3 sequences, about 10% of them singletons. Material: PBMCs, obtained at follow-up. These receptors were taken from a male donor with early-stage non-small cell lung cancer. Both conserved end residues are part of each CDR3. The order of the fields is clone size, CDR3 length, V gene, J gene, CDR3 protein. Clone size is stated in some rows and not others, as once, few, many or a class when expanded.

few	14	TRBV7-3	TRBJ2-7	CASSPDRNSYEQYF
many	13	TRBV4-3	TRBJ1-5	CASSQDTNQPQHF
many	17	TRBV21-1	TRBJ2-7	CASSPPRAGQGKYEQYF
few	15	TRBV10-3	TRBJ1-5	CAISEPGQRNQPQHF
many	16	TRBV10-3	TRBJ2-5	CAISGSTGTSEGTQYF
-	15	TRBV6-5	TRBJ2-3	CASSYSGNIADTQYF
-	15	TRBV5-5	TRBJ2-7	CASSLGGPRDYEQYF
many	13	TRBV12-3/TRBV12-4	TRBJ2-3	CASAMGETDTQYF
many	16	TRBV29-1	TRBJ2-7	CSVDTSGDNGGYEQYF
few	15	TRBV12-3/TRBV12-4	TRBJ2-6	CASSPSRHGANVLTF
many	12	TRBV20-1	TRBJ2-5	CSAISRGETQYF
few	14	TRBV19	TRBJ2-7	CASSLGQGIREQYF
many	16	TRBV5-4	TRBJ2-1	CASSFGRGGRYNEQFF
-	17	TRBV24-1	TRBJ2-2	CATSDPTRRPGTGELFF
-	13	TRBV7-2	TRBJ2-5	CASSASTKETQYF
few	14	TRBV7-8	TRBJ1-1	CASSLDPLGTEAFF
-	12	TRBV7-2	TRBJ2-7	CASSFYLGEQYF
-	16	TRBV6-5	TRBJ2-3	CASSYSSRGRGDTQYF
-	17	TRBV3-1	TRBJ2-7	CASSFSQGQGNSYEQYF
many	14	TRBV7-3	TRBJ2-2	CASSLTPSTGELFF
many	17	TRBV7-2	TRBJ1-1	CASRDRLRQGVNTEAFF
-	15	TRBV18	TRBJ2-2	CASSRGGPNTGELFF
many	15	TRBV5-4	TRBJ2-3	CASSLAAGLTDTQYF
many	16	TRBV7-3	TRBJ2-3	CASSLGPGTYGDTQYF
many	14	TRBV20-1	TRBJ1-1	CSAKAGGRYTEAFF
many	15	TRBV12-3/TRBV12-4	TRBJ2-3	CASSRPGVGTDTQYF
few	14	TRBV7-2	TRBJ1-1	CASSSMRRLTEAFF
many	15	TRBV7-2	TRBJ2-1	CASSLAGTVDNEQFF
-	15	TRBV4-2	TRBJ2-2	CASSLDSGTTGELFF
many	14	TRBV6-2/TRBV6-3	TRBJ1-2	CASRTPTRPYGYTF
many	12	TRBV7-3	TRBJ2-2	CASGRYTGELFF
many	14	TRBV12-3/TRBV12-4	TRBJ2-3	CASSRSPSPDTQYF
many	14	TRBV15	TRBJ2-4	CATSRDVAENIQYF
few	15	TRBV6-1	TRBJ2-3	CASSEYQRDTDTQYF
many	14	TRBV6-5	TRBJ2-3	CASRKLGMTDTQYF
-	12	TRBV7-2	TRBJ2-5	CASSFFLETQYF
many	14	TRBV6-2/TRBV6-3	TRBJ1-5	CASSFTGGPQPQHF
-	15	TRBV29-1	TRBJ1-4	CSVVPAGGLDEKLFF
many	15	TRBV27	TRBJ2-3	CASSELASSTDTQYF
many	14	TRBV9	TRBJ2-7	CASGGSGSPYEQYF
few	15	TRBV7-3	TRBJ2-2	CASGPGTRNTGELFF